The 10 T cell receptor beta chains in this list originate from one sample, sequenced in a study of OX40 agonist ivuxolimab in advanced cancers. To prepare the library, the immunoSEQ multiplex PCR assay was applied. Drawn from immuneACCESS, this table holds only the in-frame rearrangements with V and J called that TCRdb kept. Clones are partly lost; checked studies trace under half to an unresolved V gene and leave the rest unexplained. The sample table holds approximately 60,000 clones, of which around 90% were seen once. The ten largest clones add up to approximately 10% of the sample. Sequencing used CD4+ or CD8+ T cells sorted from blood, obtained in a trial of the OX40 agonist ivuxolimab. The receptors were gathered from an adult with an advanced solid tumor such as melanoma, head and neck, liver or kidney cancer.

The V and J genes are TRBV5-1 and TRBJ2-7, with 12 nucleotides matching TRBD2. This CDR3 has 17 residues. The V gene's germline CDR1 is SGHRS and CDR2 YFSETQ. With 4 bases clipped from V and 0 bases from J, the junction kept 8 bases outside the gene matches. The CDR3 bases are TGCGCCAGCAGCGGCGTTGGGACTAGCGGGCACTCCTACGAGCAGTACTTC. Its protein is CASSGVGTSGHSYEQYF.

The chain joins TRBV27 to TRBJ1-4, with 7 bases lining up with TRBD1. J gave up 8 bases and V 7 bases, and 10 bases lay outside the gene matches. The germline gives CDR1 MNHEY, CDR2 SMNVEV (reference sequence). The CDR3 loop spans 14 amino acids. Here the CDR3 reads CASTGGGNWEKLFF. CDR3 DNA sequence: TGTGCCAGCACAGGAGGGGGCAATTGGGAAAAACTGTTTTTT.

Comments on this clone: A junction end diverges from the germline sequence, so it may reflect a read error. V and J are TRBV27 and TRBJ2-3; 10 nucleotides match TRBD2. Germline V gene sequence: CDR1 MNHEY, CDR2 SMNVEV (reference sequence). There are 15 residues in the CDR3. The CDR3 nucleotides read TGTGCCCGCAGCGGGGGGGGAGGGGGCACAGATACGCAGTATTTT. Amino acids: CARSGGGGGTDTQYF.

This clone has just one count. The V gene is TRBV7-6, the J gene TRBJ1-1, with TRBD1 matching over 7 bases. Germline-derived CDR1 and CDR2 are SGHVS and FNYEAQ. V lost 4 bases and J lost 4; bases outside the gene matches: 12. The CDR3 sequence is 16 residues long. The CDR3 protein is CASSSWETGASTEAFF. CDR3 in DNA: TGTGCCAGCAGCTCCTGGGAAACAGGGGCAAGCACTGAAGCTTTCTTT.

The genes are TRBV11-2 and TRBJ1-1; D not certain. Germline V gene sequence: CDR1 SGHAT, CDR2 FQNNGV. With 4 bases removed from V and 3 bases from J, the gap between germline ends came to 6 bases. The CDR3 is made up of 12 amino acids. CDR3 bases: TGTGCCAGCAGCTCCACGGACACTGAAGCTTTCTTT. Its translation: CASSSTDTEAFF.

The genes are TRBV29-1 and TRBJ2-1; 10 nucleotides agree with TRBD2. CDR3 length: 14 residues. The ends lost 4 bases at V and 2 bases at J; junction bases unmatched: 2. CDR1 SQVTM and CDR2 ANQGSEA come from the germline V gene. The CDR3 nucleotides are TGCAGCGTTGTTGGACTAGCGGCCTACAATGAGCAGTTCTTC. Translating gives CSVVGLAAYNEQFF.

The count of this clone is one. The chain carries TRBV5-5 and TRBJ1-6, with D uncertain. V shed 0 bases and J shed 6 bases, with 10 bases lying between them. The germline V gene has CDR1 SGHKS and CDR2 YYEKEE (reference sequence). This CDR3 spans 15 amino acids. The CDR3 DNA reads TGTGCCAGCAGCTTGGTTGGGGTAGGTAATTCACCCCTCCACTTT. It translates to CASSLVGVGNSPLHF.

This clone has only one observation. The chain is built from TRBV2 and TRBJ2-1, with a weak D call TRBD2 (5 bases). V shed 5 bases and J shed 1 base, with 18 bases lying between them. CDR3 length: 17 amino acids. Per germline, CDR1 SNHLY and CDR2 FYNNEI. CDR3 DNA: TGTGCCAGCAGTAGCCTACTAGAGTCAGAGTCCTACAATGAGCAGTTCTTC. Protein sequence: CASSSLLESESYNEQFF.

The rearrangement links TRBV7-9 to TRBJ1-4, with D uncertain. V lost 4 bases, J lost 2 bases, and 11 bases lay in between. CDR1 SEHNR and CDR2 FQNEAQ come from the germline V gene (reference sequence). The CDR3 sequence is 15 residues long. CDR3: CASSSAEATNEKLFF. As DNA, the CDR3 is TGTGCCAGCAGCTCCGCGGAGGCGACTAATGAAAAACTGTTTTTT.

The rearrangement joins TRBV28 to TRBJ2-1, with TRBD1 identical over 9 bases. The CDR3 has 17 residues. V lost 3 bases to trimming and J lost 5 bases; unmatched junction nucleotides: 11. CDR1 is MDHEN, CDR2 SYDVKM, per germline. CDR3 in DNA: TGTGCCAGCAGTTTCTCTTTCAGGACAGGGGTAAACAATGAGCAGTTCTTC. Translation gives CASSFSFRTGVNNEQFF.